A single sample gave rise to the 13 T cell receptor beta chains below, sequenced in a study of shared clonotypes between healthy human individuals. Libraries were prepared by immunoSEQ multiplex PCR; TCRdb keeps only in-frame clonotypes and omits some of them. The table records around 2,100,000 clones, about 95% of them present only once. Naive CD8 cells comprised CD45RO-negative, CCR7-positively selected cells, excluding terminally differentiated effector memory CD45RA+ cells. Source material: naive CD8+ T cells sorted from blood. The receptor source for this set is a man in his late teens or twenties in good health.

The V gene is TRBV2, the J gene TRBJ2-2; 9 bases match TRBD2. V shed 0 bases, J shed 5 bases, and the junction held 7 bases outside the gene matches. Germline V gene lookup returns CDR1 SNHLY and CDR2 FYNNEI. The CDR3 is 17 residues long. The CDR3 bases are TGTGCCAGCAGTGAAGCGCGCCTAGCGGGGTTAACCGGGGAGCTGTTTTTT. Translation: CASSEARLAGLTGELFF.

The V call is TRBV5-6, the J call TRBJ1-1; a weak D match, TRBD1 (5 bases). Germline assignment: CDR1 SGHDT and CDR2 YYEEEE. Trimming took 3 bases from V and 3 from J, leaving 21 bases between them. This CDR3 spans 17 amino acids. The CDR3 region has the DNA TGTGCCAGCAGCTGGAAAGAGGGGTATGAAGAGTACACTGAAGCTTTCTTT. Encoded protein: CASSWKEGYEEYTEAFF.

The count of this clone is one. The chain uses TRBV5-4 and TRBJ1-1; weak D call: TRBD1 (5 bases). Looked up from germline, CDR1 is SGHNT and CDR2 is YYREEE (reference sequence). Trimming took off 2 bases at V and 4 bases at J, with 9 bases between the two ends. This CDR3 is built from 13 residues. The CDR3 coding sequence is TGTGCCAGCAGCTTCATGGGGACCACTGAAGCTTTCTTT. Translated: CASSFMGTTEAFF. Together with reference TRBV5-4 and TRBJ1-1, the CDR3 gives the full variable domain: ETGVTQSPTHLIKTRGQQVTLRCSSQSGHNTVSWYQQALGQGPQFIFQYYREEENGRGNFPPRFSGLQFPNYSSELNVNALELDDSALYLCASSFMGTTEAFFGQGTRLTVV.

V and J are TRBV7-8 and TRBJ2-3; 7 bases align to TRBD2. The ends lost 5 bases at V and 2 bases at J; junction bases unmatched: 22. Germline V gives CDR1 SGHVS, CDR2 FQNEAQ. CDR3 size: 20 residues. Here the CDR3 reads CASSPGMGGSSVESTDTQYF. CDR3 nucleotide sequence: TGTGCCAGCAGCCCAGGGATGGGGGGGAGCTCGGTGGAATCCACAGATACGCAGTATTTT.

Concerning this clone: This same CDR3 is encoded by further DNA sequences in the sample. The V call is TRBV4-1, the J call TRBJ2-1; no clear D. Germline CDR1 and CDR2: MGHRA and YSYEKL. V lost 0 bases and J 3 bases, leaving 6 bases between the germline ends. The CDR3 spans 14 residues. CDR3 bases: TGCGCCAGCAGCCAAGATCTTAGCTACAATGAGCAGTTCTTC. It specifies CASSQDLSYNEQFF.

The V gene is TRBV5-1, the J gene TRBJ2-3, with 12 positions matching TRBD1. V shed 4 bases and J 5 bases; nucleotides not matched to a gene: 8. The CDR3 is 16 residues long. In germline, CDR1 is SGHRS, CDR2 YFSETQ. The CDR3 region is CASSNSRDRGLDTQYF. In nucleotides, the CDR3 is TGCGCCAGCAGCAACAGCCGGGACAGGGGGCTAGATACGCAGTATTTT.

The chain carries TRBV6-6 and TRBJ2-3; D is unresolved. CDR1 and CDR2 (germline): MNHNY, SVGAGI (reference sequence). This CDR3 is 15 amino acids long. The V end lost 0 bases, the J end lost 2 bases, and 9 bases lay between the germline ends. The DNA of the CDR3 is TGTGCCAGCAGTTACTCGTGGAGCCCCACAGATACGCAGTATTTT. This codes for CASSYSWSPTDTQYF.

This clone was counted a single time. Other DNA sequences from this sample encode an identical CDR3 as well. The chain has TRBV4-3 and TRBJ2-3; D remains unclear. Per germline, CDR1 LGHNA and CDR2 YSLEER. This CDR3 spans 14 amino acids. The ends were cut back, 0 bases at V and 2 bases at J, with 6 bases in the middle. The CDR3 DNA reads TGCGCCAGCAGCCAAGAAGGCTACACAGATACGCAGTATTTT. Translated, it gives CASSQEGYTDTQYF.

The chain has TRBV7-2 and TRBJ2-3; D is possibly TRBD2 (5 bases). V lost 1 base and J 3 bases, leaving 8 bases between the germline ends. CDR1 is SGHTA, CDR2 FQGNSA, per germline. There are 14 residues in the CDR3. CDR3 nucleotides: TGTGCCAGCAGCTTAGAGCGGTATACAGATACGCAGTATTTT. Residues: CASSLERYTDTQYF.

Worth noting for this clone: Other DNA sequences in the sample encode the same CDR3. This chain connects TRBV11-2 to TRBJ2-3, with 7 bases matching TRBD1. The germline V gene has CDR1 SGHAT and CDR2 FQNNGV. V was pared by 5 bases and J by 6 bases, with 5 bases of the junction left unmatched. The CDR3 spans 13 residues. The DNA of the CDR3 is TGTGCCAGCAGCCGGACAGGCGGGGATACGCAGTATTTT. Its protein product is CASSRTGGDTQYF.

CDR3 loop: CASSLVSSAAYEQYF. The CDR3, as DNA: TGTGCCAGCAGCTTAGTATCGTCAGCTGCCTACGAGCAGTACTTC. The chain recombines TRBV7-8 with TRBJ2-7; D is uncertain. CDR1 is SGHVS and CDR2 is FQNEAQ in the germline V gene. The length of the CDR3 is 15 residues. Trimming removed 1 base at V and 2 bases at J, with 12 bases between.

V and J are TRBV7-9 and TRBJ2-3; unclear D gene. The germline V and J ends were trimmed by 5 bases and 0 bases, with 12 bases remaining between them. The CDR3 has 15 amino acids. The germline CDR1 and CDR2 sequences are SEHNR and FQNEAQ (reference sequence). As DNA, the CDR3 is TGTGCCAGCAGCACGGACGCCTCTAGCACAGATACGCAGTATTTT. It translates to CASSTDASSTDTQYF. Looking up the rest from reference TRBV7-9 and TRBJ2-3 gives the full variable domain: DTGVSQNPRHKITKRGQNVTFRCDPISEHNRLYWYRQTLGQGPEFLTYFQNEAQLEKSRLLSDRFSAERPKGSFSTLEIQRTEQGDSAMYLCASSTDASSTDTQYFGPGTRLTVL.

Regarding this clone: It is unclear where the CDR3 begins or ends on the DNA, so no DNA is shown, and the CDR3 is as TCRdb lists it. The CDR3 sequence is CASSFGPGNEQFF. The chain uses TRBV7-6 and TRBJ2-1. The CDR3 comprises 13 residues, both ends counted. From germline, CDR1 is SGHVS and CDR2 FNYEAQ.